This T cell receptor beta chain was identified during a study of OX40 agonist ivuxolimab in advanced cancers. At the level of the study: Melanoma, hepatocellular carcinoma, head and neck or renal cell cancer occurred in dose-escalation patients.

There are 16 residues in the CDR3. The V gene's germline CDR1 is LNHDA and CDR2 SQIVND (reference sequence). With 3 bases removed from V and 0 bases from J, the gap between germline ends came to 9 bases. The study, taken as a whole, reports: With doses of 0.1-3.0 mg/kg, partial responders showed among the lowest clonal expansion.

Sequenced by immunoSEQ multiplex PCR; TCRdb stores in-frame clones only, minus some. This sample carries over 65,000 clones, approximately 85% of them seen once, and the ten largest clones take 2% to 2.5%. As regards this clone: What it binds is not known.

The clonotype originates from an adult with an advanced solid tumor such as melanoma, head and neck, liver or kidney cancer. The rearrangement joins TRBV19 to TRBJ2-6; the D is unclear. Sequenced here: CD4+ or CD8+ T cells sorted from blood, sampled in a trial of the OX40 agonist ivuxolimab. In DNA, the CDR3 is TGTGCCAGTAGTATCCTATTGAGCTCTGGGGCCAACGTCCTGACTTTC. It yields the protein CASSILLSSGANVLTF.